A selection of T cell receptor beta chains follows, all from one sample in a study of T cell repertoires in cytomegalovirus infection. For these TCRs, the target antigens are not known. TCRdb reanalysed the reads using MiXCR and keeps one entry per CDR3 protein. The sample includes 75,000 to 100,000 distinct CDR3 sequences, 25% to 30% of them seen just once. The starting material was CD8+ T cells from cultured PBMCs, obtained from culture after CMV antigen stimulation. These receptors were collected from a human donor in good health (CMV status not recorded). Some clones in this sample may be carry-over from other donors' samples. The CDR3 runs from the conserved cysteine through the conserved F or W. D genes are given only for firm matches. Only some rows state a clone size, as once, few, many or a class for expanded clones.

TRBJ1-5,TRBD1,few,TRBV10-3,TGTGCCATCAGTTGGGACAGCAGAAATCAGCCCCAGCATTTT,CAISWDSRNQPQHF
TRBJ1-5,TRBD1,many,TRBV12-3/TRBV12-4,TGTGCCAGCAGTTTGGAACAGGGGATAAGCAATCAGCCCCAGCATTTT,CASSLEQGISNQPQHF
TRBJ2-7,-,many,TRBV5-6,TGTGCCAGCAGCACGATCCGGGGATACGAGCAGTACTTC,CASSTIRGYEQYF
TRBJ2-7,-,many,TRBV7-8,TGTGCCAGCAACCATCTGGGGGGCGAGAGGGAATACGAGCAGTACTTC,CASNHLGGEREYEQYF
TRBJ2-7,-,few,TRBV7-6,TGTGCCAGCAGCTGGACCGGGGACGAGCAGTACTTC,CASSWTGDEQYF
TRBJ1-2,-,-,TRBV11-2,TGTGCCAGCAGCTTTCTAGACTATGGCTACACCTTC,CASSFLDYGYTF
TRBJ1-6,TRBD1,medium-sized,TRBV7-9,TGTGCCAGCAGCCCATCAGGACAGGGCTATAATTCACCCCTCCACTTT,CASSPSGQGYNSPLHF
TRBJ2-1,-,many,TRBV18,TGTGCCAGCTCACCACCGTGGCCGGGGAGCGCCTACAATGAGCAGTTCTTC,CASSPPWPGSAYNEQFF
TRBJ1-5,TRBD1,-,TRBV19,TGTGCCAGTAGTACGACAGGGGGGGGTCAGCCCCAGCATTTT,CASSTTGGGQPQHF
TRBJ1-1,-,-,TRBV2,TGTGCCAGCAGCCACACAACTATTCTGAACACTGAAGCTTTCTTT,CASSHTTILNTEAFF
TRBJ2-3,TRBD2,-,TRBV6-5,TGTGCCAGCAGTTACACGGGACTAGCAACAGATACGCAGTATTTT,CASSYTGLATDTQYF
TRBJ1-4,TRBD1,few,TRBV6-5,TGTGCCAGCAGTCAGGGGGCTAATGAAAAACTGTTTTTT,CASSQGANEKLFF
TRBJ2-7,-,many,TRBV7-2,TGTGCCAGCAGCCCCTTAGCCGTATCATCCTACGAGCAGTACTTC,CASSPLAVSSYEQYF
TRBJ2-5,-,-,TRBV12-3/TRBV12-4,TGTGCCAGCAGTACCCGTTTTCGGAGCCAAGAGACCCAGTACTTC,CASSTRFRSQETQYF
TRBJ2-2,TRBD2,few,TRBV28,TGTGCCAGCAGCTCCCCGAGCGGGGGGATACCGTTGGGCACCGGGGAGCTGTTTTTT,CASSSPSGGIPLGTGELFF
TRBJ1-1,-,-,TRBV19,TGTGCCAGTAGTAGACTGACGACAGCCGCCACTGAAGCTTTCTTT,CASSRLTTAATEAFF
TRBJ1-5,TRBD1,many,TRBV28,TGTGCCACCGGACAGGGCCTTCAGCCCCAGCATTTT,CATGQGLQPQHF
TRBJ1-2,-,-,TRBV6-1,TGTGCCAGCAGTGAAGACCCAACCCCCGGCCCCGGCTCCTATGGCTACACCTTC,CASSEDPTPGPGSYGYTF
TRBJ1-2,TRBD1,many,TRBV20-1,TGCAGTGCTAGAGATGGGGACAGGGTCTATGGCTACACCTTC,CSARDGDRVYGYTF
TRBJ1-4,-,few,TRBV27,TGTGCCAGCAGTTCGACTCAATTTGCAACTAATGAAAAACTGTTTTTT,CASSSTQFATNEKLFF
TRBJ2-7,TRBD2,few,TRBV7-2,TGTGCCAGCAGTCCCGGACTAGCGGGGCTGGCCGAGCAGTACTTC,CASSPGLAGLAEQYF
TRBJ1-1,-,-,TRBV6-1,TGTGCCAGCAGTTTCTCCCACAGGGTTCGGGTGAACACTGAAGCTTTCTTT,CASSFSHRVRVNTEAFF
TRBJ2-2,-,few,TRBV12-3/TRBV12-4,TGTGCCAGCAGGGAACTGGGGAACACCGGGGAGCTGTTTTTT,CASRELGNTGELFF
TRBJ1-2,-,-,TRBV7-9,TGTGCCAGCAGCACAACCTATGGCTACACCTTC,CASSTTYGYTF
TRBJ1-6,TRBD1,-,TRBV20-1,TGCAGTGCTAGAGGGCAGGGGGCTGATAATTCACCCCTCCACTTT,CSARGQGADNSPLHF
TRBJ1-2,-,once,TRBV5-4,TGTGCCAGCAGCTTAATTACAGAGAGCTATGGCTACACCTTC,CASSLITESYGYTF
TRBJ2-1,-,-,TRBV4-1,TGCGCCAGCAGCCAAGATAGTGAGGCGGTGAGCTCCTACAATGAGCAGTTCTTC,CASSQDSEAVSSYNEQFF
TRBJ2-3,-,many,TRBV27,TGTGCCAGCAGTCCTAGTTTATTAGGGCCGGGGACAGATACGCAGTATTTT,CASSPSLLGPGTDTQYF
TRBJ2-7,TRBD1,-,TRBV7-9,TGTGCCAGCAGCCCGACAGGGGCCTACGAGCAGTACTTC,CASSPTGAYEQYF
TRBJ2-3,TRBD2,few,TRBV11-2,TGTGCCAGCAGCGCGTCTGTTGGACTAGCGGGGACAGATACGCAGTATTTT,CASSASVGLAGTDTQYF
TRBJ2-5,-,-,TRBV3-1,TGTGCCAGCAGCCAAGAAGGTCATTCCGGCTGGTCAGAGACCCAGTACTTC,CASSQEGHSGWSETQYF
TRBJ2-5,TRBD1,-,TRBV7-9,TGTGCCAGCAGCTTCTTCTCCGGGACAGGTCCTCAAGAGACCCAGTACTTC,CASSFFSGTGPQETQYF
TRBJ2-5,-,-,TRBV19,TGTGCCAGTAGTATACGGGACGGAGAGACCCAGTACTTC,CASSIRDGETQYF
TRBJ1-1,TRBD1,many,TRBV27,TGTGCCAGCAGTTCGCGGACAGGGTCCGTCGGCACTGAAGCTTTCTTT,CASSSRTGSVGTEAFF
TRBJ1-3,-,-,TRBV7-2,TGTGCCAGCAGCTTATTAGGGCCAGGAAACACCATATATTTT,CASSLLGPGNTIYF
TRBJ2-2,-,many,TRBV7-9,TGTGCCAGCAGCTTAGTAGGGGCCGGGGAGCTGTTTTTT,CASSLVGAGELFF
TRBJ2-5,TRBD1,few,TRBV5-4,TGTGCCAGCAGCCCGGGGACAGGAGGTGAGGAGACCCAGTACTTC,CASSPGTGGEETQYF